The 12 T cell receptor beta chains below all came from one sample that was sequenced in a study of CD8 T cells in ankylosing spondylitis (dated by TCRdb to about 2017). Library generation was performed with 5' RACE. Sequencing relied on an Illumina HiSeq 2500. TCRdb ran its own pipeline on the public reads, namely fastp trimming at Q25 and MiXCR clone calling, and kept in-frame beta chains. Entries are consolidated by CDR3 protein sequence, retaining the most common genes and DNA. This sample holds some 240,000 distinct CDR3 sequences; 8.6% were observed only once. Almost 7% of the sample goes to the ten largest clones. The sample consisted of blood, either unsorted or a sorted T cell fraction (not recorded which). Source of these receptors: a male donor with ankylosing spondylitis or in good health (not recorded which).

To note about this clonotype: Here the CDR3 omits its conserved ending phenylalanine or tryptophan, so a read error is the likely source. The rearrangement links TRBV5-1 to TRBJ1-6, with D unclear. Germline V CDR1 and CDR2: SGHRS, YFSETQ. The CDR3 sequence is 14 residues long. With 4 bases removed from V and 7 bases from J, the gap between germline ends came to 12 bases. DNA for the CDR3: TGCGCCAGCAGCCTGGGTCCGGGCAATTCACCCCTCCACTCT. The encoded protein is CASSLGPGNSPLHS.

This clonotype was recorded at least ten times. The gene calls are TRBV7-9 and TRBJ2-2, with unresolved D. Germline-derived CDR1 and CDR2 are SEHNR and FQNEAQ (reference sequence). This CDR3 is built from 16 residues. The V end lost 3 bases, the J end lost 1 base, and 12 bases lay between the germline ends. The CDR3 loop is CASSFTADKNTGELFF. CDR3 sequence (DNA): TGTGCCAGCAGCTTTACGGCCGACAAGAACACCGGGGAGCTGTTTTTT.

This clonotype was detected many times. The chain couples TRBV18 to TRBJ2-7; D possibly corresponds to TRBD2 (6 bases). Between the trimmed V and J ends, which lost 3 bases and 5 bases, there was a span of 14 bases. Per the germline V gene, CDR1 is KGHSH and CDR2 is LQKENI. The CDR3 is made up of 14 amino acids. The CDR3 reads CASSPYGTRHEQYF. CDR3 coding DNA: TGTGCCAGCTCACCGTACGGGACTCGACACGAGCAGTACTTC.

This chain joins TRBV7-8 and TRBJ2-5, with a tentative D call TRBD2 (5 bases). Germline V gene data show CDR1 as SGHVS and CDR2 as FQNEAQ. V was clipped by 5 bases and J by 4 bases, with 17 bases between them. The CDR3 sequence is 15 residues long. Here the CDR3 reads CASSPYAGSSETQYF. The CDR3 DNA reads as TGTGCCAGCAGCCCCTACGCGGGTTCATCAGAGACCCAGTACTTC.

This clonotype was seen repeatedly, ten times or more. The chain carries TRBV7-9 and TRBJ2-1; TRBD2 matches 11 bases. V lost 4 bases to trimming and J lost 7 bases; unmatched junction nucleotides: 6. Germline CDR1 SEHNR, CDR2 FQNEAQ (reference sequence). This CDR3 has 15 residues. CDR3 coding DNA: TGTGCCAGCAGCTCCAAGACTAGCGGGAAAAATGAGCAGTTCTTC. Translation gives CASSSKTSGKNEQFF. The full variable domain, completed using reference TRBV7-9 and TRBJ2-1, is DTGVSQNPRHKITKRGQNVTFRCDPISEHNRLYWYRQTLGQGPEFLTYFQNEAQLEKSRLLSDRFSAERPKGSFSTLEIQRTEQGDSAMYLCASSSKTSGKNEQFFGPGTRLTVL.

This clonotype was seen a handful of times. CDR3 nucleotides: TGTGCCAGCAGCTTAGCGACTCCCGAGACCCAGTACTTC. Amino acid sequence: CASSLATPETQYF. The genes are TRBV11-2 and TRBJ2-5; D remains ambiguous. The V end was cut by 1 base, the J end by 5 bases, with 8 bases between. Germline lookup yields CDR1 SGHAT and CDR2 FQNNGV. The CDR3 spans 13 residues.

This clonotype was seen many times. The chain has TRBV20-1 and TRBJ2-2; D unclear. Germline V CDR1 and CDR2: DFQATT, SNEGSKA (reference sequence). Trimming stripped 3 bases from V and 6 bases from J, with 11 bases between. The CDR3 runs to 13 residues. As DNA, the CDR3 is TGCAGTGCTAGGGTGACTGAAGCCGGGGAGCTGTTTTTT. Translating it yields CSARVTEAGELFF.

This clonotype was seen many times. J is TRBJ1-6 and V is TRBV7-2; 7 bases agree with TRBD1. There are 15 residues in the CDR3. The germline V gene encodes CDR1 SGHTA and CDR2 FQGNSA. Trimming took 1 base from V and 7 from J; bases not matched to a gene: 4. This CDR3 is CASSLGDRPNSPLHF. Here the CDR3 DNA reads TGTGCCAGCAGCTTAGGGGACAGACCCAATTCACCCCTCCACTTT. Supplemented by reference TRBV7-2 and TRBJ1-6, the full variable domain reads GAGVSQSPSNKVTEKGKDVELRCDPISGHTALYWYRQSLGQGLEFLIYFQGNSAPDKSGLPSDRFSAERTGGSVSTLTIQRTQQEDSAVYLCASSLGDRPNSPLHFGNGTRLTVT.

The rearrangement joins TRBV6-2 or TRBV6-3 to TRBJ1-2; no clear D. This CDR3 contains 14 residues. The germline V gene has CDR1 MNHEY and CDR2 SVGEGT. Deletions cut 6 bases from V and 3 bases from J, with 14 bases between. CDR3 nucleotides: TGTGCCAGCAGCCAGGACGGATCATACTATGGCTACACCTTC. It translates to CASSQDGSYYGYTF.

This clonotype showed up just a few times. The CDR3 nucleotides read TGTGCCAGCAGCTTGGTGGAGGGGGAGGCAGAGACCCAGTACTTC. Amino acid sequence: CASSLVEGEAETQYF. V gene TRBV5-5 combines with J gene TRBJ2-5; D tentatively fits TRBD1 or TRBD2 (6 bases each). Per germline, CDR1 SGHKS and CDR2 YYEKEE (reference sequence). CDR3 size: 15 residues. Trimming stripped 0 bases from V and 4 bases from J, with 13 bases between.

V and J are TRBV27 and TRBJ2-2; TRBD1 might be the D (5 bases). Trimming left V 6 bases short and J 7 bases short, with 18 bases between. The CDR3 contains 15 residues. Germline V gene sequence: CDR1 MNHEY, CDR2 SMNVEV (reference sequence). CDR3 nucleotides: TGTGCCAGCAGAGTTGACAGTTACAAGAGCGGGGAGCTGTTTTTT. It specifies CASRVDSYKSGELFF.

V usage is TRBV5-1 and J usage is TRBJ1-1, with 7 nucleotides matching TRBD1. The CDR3 length is 14 residues. Per the germline V gene, CDR1 is SGHRS and CDR2 is YFSETQ. V lost 3 bases to trimming and J lost 6 bases; unmatched junction nucleotides: 8. The CDR3 region is CASSSSRGKAEAFF. In DNA form, the CDR3 reads TGCGCCAGCAGCTCGTCCAGGGGGAAGGCTGAAGCTTTCTTT.